The 24 T cell receptor beta chains presented below share a single source sample, sequenced in a study of OX40 agonist ivuxolimab in advanced cancers. Profiled with immunoSEQ multiplex PCR; TCRdb holds only in-frame clones, not every one. Of fewer than 100,000 clones listed, roughly 85% were seen once; the top ten hold roughly 0.5%. Sequencing used CD4+ or CD8+ T cells sorted from blood, obtained in a trial of the OX40 agonist ivuxolimab. The receptors stem from an adult with an advanced solid tumor such as melanoma, head and neck, liver or kidney cancer.

The rearrangement uses TRBV7-9 and TRBJ1-2; maybe TRBD1 (6 bases). The CDR3 totals 17 residues. The germline gives CDR1 SEHNR, CDR2 FQNEAQ (reference sequence). Between the trimmed V and J ends, which lost 5 bases and 4 bases, there was a span of 23 bases. The CDR3 protein is CASSPKPKQGYSYGYTF. The DNA for the CDR3 is TGTGCCAGCAGCCCAAAACCTAAACAGGGTTATTCCTATGGCTACACCTTC.

Turning to this clone: The sample contains more than one DNA sequence encoding this CDR3. V and J are TRBV6-1 and TRBJ2-1; 10 bases fit TRBD2. The CDR3 has 14 amino acids. V was pared by 3 bases and J by 9 bases, with 5 bases of the junction left unmatched. Germline loops: CDR1 MNHNS, CDR2 SASEGT. The CDR3 DNA reads TGTGCCAGCAGTGAGATTAGGACTAGCGGTGAGCAGTTCTTC. Translated, it gives CASSEIRTSGEQFF.

This chain joins TRBV7-9 and TRBJ1-1, with D possibly TRBD1 on 5 matching bases. V lost 5 bases and J 1 base, leaving 14 bases between the germline ends. Germline CDR1 and CDR2: SEHNR and FQNEAQ (reference sequence). The CDR3 contains 15 residues. CDR3 loop: CASSAPRVGNTEAFF. The CDR3 DNA follows: TGTGCCAGCAGCGCCCCCAGGGTGGGGAACACTGAAGCTTTCTTT. The full variable domain, rest sourced from reference TRBV7-9 and TRBJ1-1, is DTGVSQNPRHKITKRGQNVTFRCDPISEHNRLYWYRQTLGQGPEFLTYFQNEAQLEKSRLLSDRFSAERPKGSFSTLEIQRTEQGDSAMYLCASSAPRVGNTEAFFGQGTRLTVV.

The chain links TRBV5-4 to TRBJ2-2; no firm D call. Germline V gives CDR1 SGHNT, CDR2 YYREEE (reference sequence). The V end lost 2 bases, the J end lost 0 bases, and 11 bases lay between the germline ends. The CDR3 covers 16 residues. The CDR3 region has the DNA TGTGCCAGCAGCTTAGGAAAGATCGCGAACACCGGGGAGCTGTTTTTT. It yields the protein CASSLGKIANTGELFF.

V is TRBV6-1 and J is TRBJ2-7; D possibly matches TRBD1 or TRBD2 (6 bases each). Germline loops: CDR1 MNHNS, CDR2 SASEGT. The CDR3 has 14 amino acids. Deletions cut 7 bases from V and 2 bases from J, with 15 bases between. The CDR3 protein is CASTLGGSTYEQYF. CDR3 in DNA: TGTGCCAGCACCCTCGGGGGCAGTACCTACGAGCAGTACTTC.

The chain carries TRBV5-1 and TRBJ1-5, with D tentatively TRBD1 (5 bases). V shed 4 bases and J shed 3 bases, with 11 bases lying between them. The CDR3 has 14 residues. Looked up from germline, CDR1 is SGHRS and CDR2 is YFSETQ. Here the CDR3 DNA reads TGCGCCAGCAGCCCGCAGGGTCCCAATCAGCCCCAGCATTTT. It codes for CASSPQGPNQPQHF.

The chain recombines TRBV6-5 with TRBJ1-1, with TRBD1 as a possible D gene (6 bases). Germline V CDR1 and CDR2: MNHEY, SVGAGI. V was trimmed by 0 bases and J by 0 bases, leaving 8 bases between them. The CDR3 has 15 residues. Written as DNA, the CDR3 is TGTGCCAGCAGTTACTCTAGGACAGTGAACACTGAAGCTTTCTTT. Translating it yields CASSYSRTVNTEAFF.

V is TRBV7-2 and J is TRBJ1-5; 7 positions match TRBD1. V was clipped by 5 bases and J by 6 bases; unmatched bases: 10. This CDR3 comprises 15 residues. Germline V gene data show CDR1 as SGHTA and CDR2 as FQGNSA. The CDR3 DNA reads TGTGCCAGCAGCCGGGGGACAGCTGAAGGTCAGCCCCAGCATTTT. It encodes CASSRGTAEGQPQHF.

J is TRBJ2-7 and V is TRBV5-8; D is undetermined. The CDR3 is 13 residues long. CDR1 is SGHTS and CDR2 is YDEGEE in the germline V gene. V lost 0 bases and J lost 10, with 14 bases in between. This chain's CDR3 is CASSLEASGGQYF. The CDR3 DNA reads TGTGCCAGCAGCTTGGAGGCGTCGGGTGGTCAGTACTTC. Variable domain in full (rest from reference TRBV5-8 and TRBJ2-7): EAGVTQSPTHLIKTRGQQATLRCSPISGHTSVYWYQQALGLGLQFLLWYDEGEERNRGNFPPRFSGRQFPNYSSELNVNALELEDSALYLCASSLEASGGQYFGPGTRLTVT.

The chain uses TRBV19 and TRBJ2-1, with 7 bases fitting TRBD1. Germline-derived CDR1 and CDR2 are LNHDA and SQIVND (reference sequence). The length of the CDR3 is 13 residues. Unmatched junction bases numbered 3, after V lost 2 bases and J lost 8 bases. CDR3 loop: CASSIQGVDEQFF. CDR3 coding DNA: TGTGCCAGTAGTATACAGGGGGTGGATGAGCAGTTCTTC.

CDR3 sequence reads: CASSIVRGCGNTIYF. In DNA, the CDR3 is TGTGCCAGTAGTATAGTTAGGGGATGCGGAAACACCATATATTTT. The V and J genes are TRBV19 and TRBJ1-3; a possible D gene is TRBD1 (5 bases). Trimming removed 1 base from V and 4 bases from J, with 11 bases in between. This CDR3 comprises 15 residues. Germline lookup yields CDR1 LNHDA and CDR2 SQIVND (reference sequence). Complete variable domain (other parts from reference TRBV19 and TRBJ1-3): DGGITQSPKYLFRKEGQNVTLSCEQNLNHDAMYWYRQDPGQGLRLIYYSQIVNDFQKGDIAEGYSVSREKKESFPLTVTSAQKNPTAFYLCASSIVRGCGNTIYFGEGSWLTVV.

This clone has just a few counts. The chain couples TRBV18 to TRBJ1-2, with D uncertain. CDR3 size: 12 residues. V shed 4 bases and J shed 6 bases, with 9 bases lying between them. The germline V gene encodes CDR1 KGHSH and CDR2 LQKENI. The CDR3 DNA sequence: TGTGCCAGCTCACAGGACGGCCATGGCTACACCTTC. This encodes CASSQDGHGYTF.

This clone was counted a few times. The chain is built from TRBV2 and TRBJ1-5; D is perhaps TRBD1 (5 bases). Germline values: CDR1 SNHLY, CDR2 FYNNEI. The CDR3 spans 12 residues. V lost 7 bases and J lost 5, with 9 bases in between. The CDR3 loop reads CASMGEDQPQHF. CDR3 bases: TGTGCCAGCATGGGGGAGGATCAGCCCCAGCATTTT.

About this clone: The same CDR3 arises from other DNA sequences in this sample as well. The rearrangement links TRBV6-1 to TRBJ2-7; D not resolved. CDR1 MNHNS and CDR2 SASEGT come from the germline V gene. The CDR3 is made up of 11 amino acids. V lost 5 bases and J 5 bases, leaving 7 bases between the germline ends. In DNA form, the CDR3 reads TGTGCCAGCAGTCTGGAAAACGAGCAGTACTTC. As protein: CASSLENEQYF.

The gene calls are TRBV19 and TRBJ1-5; no definite D call. Germline values: CDR1 LNHDA, CDR2 SQIVND (reference sequence). Trimming pared 10 bases from V and 7 bases from J, leaving 17 bases between. The CDR3 runs 13 residues. Written as DNA, the CDR3 is TGTGCCACCACTACACTTAAGGGCCAGCCCCAGCATTTT. Translating it yields CATTTLKGQPQHF.

The chain has TRBV28 and TRBJ1-4; possibly TRBD1 for D (6 bases). V shed 7 bases and J shed 5 bases, with 14 bases lying between them. The CDR3 has 14 residues. Germline CDR1 and CDR2: MDHEN and SYDVKM. For the CDR3, the DNA is TGTGCCAGCACCACCGCCGGACAGAATGAAAAACTGTTTTTT. Residues: CASTTAGQNEKLFF.

The rearrangement joins TRBV6-5 to TRBJ2-7; tentatively, D is TRBD1 (5 bases). V lost 5 bases to trimming and J lost 2 bases, with 13 bases between them. CDR3 length equals 14 residues. The V gene's germline CDR1 is MNHEY and CDR2 SVGAGI. DNA of the CDR3: TGTGCCAGCAGTGAAGGGGTCAGCACCTACGAGCAGTACTTC. Amino acids: CASSEGVSTYEQYF.

Written as DNA, the CDR3 is TGCGCCAGCAGCCAAGATTGGGGAGGGGCCTTAACAAAGAACACTGAAGCTTTCTTT. Translation: CASSQDWGGALTKNTEAFF. The rearrangement links TRBV4-3 to TRBJ1-1; D possibly corresponds to TRBD1 (5 bases). The germline gives CDR1 LGHNA, CDR2 YSLEER. V lost 0 bases, J lost 1 base, and 21 bases lay in between. This CDR3 comprises 19 residues.

The V call is TRBV7-9, the J call TRBJ1-2; 9 bases fit TRBD1. The length of the CDR3 is 15 residues. Germline trimming cut 4 bases from V and 4 bases from J; bases unmatched to any gene: 7. Per germline, CDR1 SEHNR and CDR2 FQNEAQ (reference sequence). CDR3 DNA: TGTGCCAGCAGCTCGCCGGACAGGGGCGCCTATGGCTACACCTTC. It translates to CASSSPDRGAYGYTF.

This chain links TRBV19 with TRBJ2-5; D is possibly TRBD1 or TRBD2 (6 bases each). Trimming took 1 base from V and 0 from J, leaving 9 bases between them. This CDR3 has 15 amino acids. Germline assignment: CDR1 LNHDA and CDR2 SQIVND (reference sequence). The CDR3 here is CASSIGGGYQETQYF. Written as DNA, the CDR3 is TGTGCCAGTAGTATAGGAGGGGGGTACCAAGAGACCCAGTACTTC.

The CDR3 spells CASSREIGFGDEQYF. Written as DNA, the CDR3 is TGTGCCAGCAGCCGGGAAATAGGGTTTGGGGACGAGCAGTACTTC. J is TRBJ2-7 and V is TRBV14; D not resolved. Between the trimmed V and J ends, which lost 4 bases and 5 bases, there was a span of 18 bases. In germline, CDR1 is SGHDN, CDR2 FVKESK. This CDR3 comprises 15 residues.

The chain recombines TRBV4-1 with TRBJ2-7, with 9 nucleotides matching TRBD1. CDR3 length: 16 amino acids. V gave up 2 bases and J gave up 4 bases; unmatched junction bases: 9. The germline V gene encodes CDR1 MGHRA and CDR2 YSYEKL. CDR3 sequence (DNA): TGCGCCAGCAGCCAACCGACAGGGGGGAGCCCATACGAGCAGTACTTC. Amino acids: CASSQPTGGSPYEQYF.

Concerning this clone itself: The junction departs from germline at one end; a sequencing error may be responsible. The rearrangement joins TRBV27 to TRBJ1-1; no firm D call. The CDR3 is made up of 15 amino acids. CDR1 and CDR2 (germline): MNHEY, SMNVEV (reference sequence). This chain's CDR3 is CASSFQVRLNAEAFF. CDR3 nucleotides: TGTGCCAGCAGTTTCCAGGTCCGCCTGAACGCTGAAGCTTTCTTT.

This chain connects TRBV18 to TRBJ1-1; D remains ambiguous. CDR3 length: 16 amino acids. V was pared by 1 base and J by 1 base, with 13 bases between. Per germline, CDR1 KGHSH and CDR2 LQKENI. The CDR3 region has the DNA TGTGCCAGCTCACCACGGATCTTACAGCCGAACACTGAAGCTTTCTTT. Its protein product is CASSPRILQPNTEAFF.